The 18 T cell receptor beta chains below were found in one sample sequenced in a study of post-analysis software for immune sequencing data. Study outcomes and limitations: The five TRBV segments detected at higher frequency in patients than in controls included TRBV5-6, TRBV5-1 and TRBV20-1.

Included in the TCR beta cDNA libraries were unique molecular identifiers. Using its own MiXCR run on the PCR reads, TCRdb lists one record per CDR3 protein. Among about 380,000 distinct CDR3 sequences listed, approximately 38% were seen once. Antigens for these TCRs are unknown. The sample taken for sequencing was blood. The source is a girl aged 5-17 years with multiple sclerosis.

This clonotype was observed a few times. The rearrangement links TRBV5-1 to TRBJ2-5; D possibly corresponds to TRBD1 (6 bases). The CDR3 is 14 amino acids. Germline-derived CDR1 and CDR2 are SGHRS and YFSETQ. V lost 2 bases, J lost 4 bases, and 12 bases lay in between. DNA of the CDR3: TGCGCCAGCAGCTTACAGGGATCGCGAGAGACCCAGTACTTC. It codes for CASSLQGSRETQYF.

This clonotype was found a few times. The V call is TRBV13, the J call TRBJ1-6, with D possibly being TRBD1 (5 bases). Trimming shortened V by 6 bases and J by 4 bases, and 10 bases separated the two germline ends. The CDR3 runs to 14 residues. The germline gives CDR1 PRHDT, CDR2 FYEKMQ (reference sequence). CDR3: CASRMGQYNSPLHF. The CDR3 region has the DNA TGTGCCAGCAGGATGGGGCAGTATAATTCACCCCTCCACTTT.

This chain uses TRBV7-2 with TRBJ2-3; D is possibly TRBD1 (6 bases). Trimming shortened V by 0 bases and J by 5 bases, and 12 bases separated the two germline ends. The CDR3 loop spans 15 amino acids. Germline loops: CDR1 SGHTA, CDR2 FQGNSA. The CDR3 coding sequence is TGTGCCAGCAGCTTAGCGACACAGGGCAAAGATACGCAGTATTTT. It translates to CASSLATQGKDTQYF.

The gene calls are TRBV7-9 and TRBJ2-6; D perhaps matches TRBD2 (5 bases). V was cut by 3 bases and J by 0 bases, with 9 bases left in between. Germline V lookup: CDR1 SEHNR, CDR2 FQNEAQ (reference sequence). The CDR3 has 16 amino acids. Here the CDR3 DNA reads TGTGCCAGCAGCTTTTTCCGGGACTCTGGGGCCAACGTCCTGACTTTC. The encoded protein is CASSFFRDSGANVLTF.

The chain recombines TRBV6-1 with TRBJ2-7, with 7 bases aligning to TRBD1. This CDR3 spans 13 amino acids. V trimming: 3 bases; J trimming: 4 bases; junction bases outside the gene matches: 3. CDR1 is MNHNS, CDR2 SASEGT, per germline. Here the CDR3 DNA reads TGTGCCAGCAGTGAGGACAGGACTTACGAGCAGTACTTC. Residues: CASSEDRTYEQYF.

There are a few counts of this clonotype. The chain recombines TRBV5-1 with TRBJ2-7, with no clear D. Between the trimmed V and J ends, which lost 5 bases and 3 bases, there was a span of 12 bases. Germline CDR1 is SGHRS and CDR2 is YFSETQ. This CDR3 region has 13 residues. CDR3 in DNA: TGCGCCAGCAGGGATGACCCAGGCTACGAGCAGTACTTC. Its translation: CASRDDPGYEQYF.

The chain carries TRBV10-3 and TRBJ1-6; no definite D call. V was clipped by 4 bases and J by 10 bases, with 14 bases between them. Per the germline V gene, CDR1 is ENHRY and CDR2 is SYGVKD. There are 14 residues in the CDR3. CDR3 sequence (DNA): TGTGCCATCAGTGGGAACCAAGATCGATCACCCCTCCACTTT. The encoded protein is CAISGNQDRSPLHF.

The DNA for the CDR3 is TGTGCCAGCTTAGAGACAGGGGGCGCCTATCAGCCCCAGCATTTT. Translation: CASLETGGAYQPQHF. The rearrangement joins TRBV7-2 to TRBJ1-5, with 10 bases lining up with TRBD1. From germline, CDR1 is SGHTA and CDR2 FQGNSA. This CDR3 has 15 residues. Trimming at V came to 8 bases and at J to 5 bases, leaving 9 bases not matched to a gene.

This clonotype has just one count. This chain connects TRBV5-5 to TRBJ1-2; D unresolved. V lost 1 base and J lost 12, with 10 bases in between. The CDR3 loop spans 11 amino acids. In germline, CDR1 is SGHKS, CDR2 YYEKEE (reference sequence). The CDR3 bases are TGTGCCAGCAGCTTGCCCGGGGTCAACACCTTC. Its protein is CASSLPGVNTF. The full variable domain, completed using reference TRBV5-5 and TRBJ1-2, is DAGVTQSPTHLIKTRGQQVTLRCSPISGHKSVSWYQQVLGQGPQFIFQYYEKEERGRGNFPDRFSARQFPNYSSELNVNALLLGDSALYLCASSLPGVNTFGSGTRLTVV.

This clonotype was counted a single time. The CDR3 nucleotides read TGTGCAGGGGGACAGGGGAGACAGCCCCAGCATTTT. Translation: CAGGQGRQPQHF. The rearrangement joins TRBV19 to TRBJ1-5, with 10 bases aligning to TRBD1. CDR3 length equals 12 residues. Germline CDR1 is LNHDA and CDR2 is SQIVND (reference sequence).

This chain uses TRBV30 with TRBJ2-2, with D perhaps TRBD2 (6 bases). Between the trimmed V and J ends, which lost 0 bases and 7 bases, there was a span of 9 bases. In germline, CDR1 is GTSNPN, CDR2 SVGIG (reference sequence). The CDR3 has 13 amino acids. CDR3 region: CAWSVMGGGELFF. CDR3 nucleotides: TGTGCCTGGAGTGTAATGGGGGGCGGGGAGCTGTTTTTT. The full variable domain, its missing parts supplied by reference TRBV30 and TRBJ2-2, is SQTIHQWPATLVQPVGSPLSLECTVEGTSNPNLYWYRQAAGRGLQLLFYSVGIGQISSEVPQNLSASRPQDRQFILSSKKLLLSDSGFYLCAWSVMGGGELFFGEGSRLTVL.

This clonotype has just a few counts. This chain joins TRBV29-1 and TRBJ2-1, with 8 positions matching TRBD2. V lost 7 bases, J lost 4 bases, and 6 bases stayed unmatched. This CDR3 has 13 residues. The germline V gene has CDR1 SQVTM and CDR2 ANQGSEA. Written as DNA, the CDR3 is TGCAGCGCTGGGACTAGGACGTACAATGAGCAGTTCTTC. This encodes CSAGTRTYNEQFF.

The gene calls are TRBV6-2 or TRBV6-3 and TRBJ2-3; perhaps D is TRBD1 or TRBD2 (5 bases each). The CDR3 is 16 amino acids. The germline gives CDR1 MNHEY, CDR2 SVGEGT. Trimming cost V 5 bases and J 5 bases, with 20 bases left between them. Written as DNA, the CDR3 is TGTGCCAGCAGTCCCCCCGGCCAGGGAGAGCGAGATACGCAGTATTTT. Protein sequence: CASSPPGQGERDTQYF.

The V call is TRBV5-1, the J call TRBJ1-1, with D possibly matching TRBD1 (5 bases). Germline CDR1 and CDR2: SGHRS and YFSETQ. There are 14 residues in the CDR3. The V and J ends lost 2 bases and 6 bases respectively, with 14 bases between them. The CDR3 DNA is TGCGCCAGCAGCTTTGAGGGGCAGGACGCTGAAGCTTTCTTT. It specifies CASSFEGQDAEAFF.

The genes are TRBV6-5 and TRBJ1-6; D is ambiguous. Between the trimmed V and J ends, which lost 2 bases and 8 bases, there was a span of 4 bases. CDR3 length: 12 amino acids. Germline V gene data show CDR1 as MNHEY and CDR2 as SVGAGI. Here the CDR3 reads CASSYGDSPLHF. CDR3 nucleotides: TGTGCCAGCAGTTACGGTGATTCACCCCTCCACTTT.

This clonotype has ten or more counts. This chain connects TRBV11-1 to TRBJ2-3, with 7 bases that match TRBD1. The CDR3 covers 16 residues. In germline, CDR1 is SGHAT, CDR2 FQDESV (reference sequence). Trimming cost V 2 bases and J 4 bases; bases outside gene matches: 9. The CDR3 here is CASSLSGTAPPDTQYF. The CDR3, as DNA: TGTGCCAGCAGCTTATCCGGGACAGCACCCCCAGATACGCAGTATTTT.

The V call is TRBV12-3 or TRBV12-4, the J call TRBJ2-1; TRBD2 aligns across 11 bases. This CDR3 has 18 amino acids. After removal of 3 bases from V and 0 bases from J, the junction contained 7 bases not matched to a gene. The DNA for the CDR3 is TGTGCCAGCAGTTTTCCTAGCGGGGGGCTGAGCTCCTACAATGAGCAGTTCTTC. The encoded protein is CASSFPSGGLSSYNEQFF.

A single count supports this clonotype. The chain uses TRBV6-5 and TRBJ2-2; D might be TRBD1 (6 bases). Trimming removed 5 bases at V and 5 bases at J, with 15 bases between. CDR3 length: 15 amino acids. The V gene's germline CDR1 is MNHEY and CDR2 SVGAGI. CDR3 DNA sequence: TGTGCCAGCAGTCCACCGGACAGCCTTACCGGGGAGCTGTTTTTT. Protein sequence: CASSPPDSLTGELFF.